A single sample gave rise to the 28 T cell receptor beta chains below, sequenced in a study of tumor-infiltrating lymphocytes in primary liver carcinoma. Joint extraction of RNA and DNA used 20-30 mg of bulk tissue that was unsorted. The input was around 530 ng total RNA; TCR beta cDNA was made from it with a constant-region primer. Slightly modified ARM-PCR, run as three nested multiplex PCR rounds, produced the TCR beta libraries. For around 11 cycles apiece, the opening two PCR rounds ran with TRBV1-TRBV30 forward primers and a C-beta reverse primer. TCRdb reprocessed the multiplex PCR reads with MiXCR, giving one entry per CDR3 protein. The table has 100,000 or so distinct CDR3 sequences, around three quarters seen once. Sequenced input: liver tumor tissue from sampling region 5. The sample's subset: tumor region T5, tumor centre. The receptors come from a woman in her sixties with primary liver carcinoma and hepatitis B virus infection.

This clonotype was detected many times. The chain joins TRBV4-2 to TRBJ1-3; tentative D call: TRBD1 (5 bases). This CDR3 spans 16 amino acids. Trimming stripped 0 bases from V and 0 bases from J, with 9 bases between. Looked up from germline, CDR1 is LGHNA and CDR2 is YNFKEQ. The CDR3 spells CASSQEGDTSGNTIYF. The DNA of the CDR3 is TGTGCCAGCAGCCAAGAAGGGGATACCTCTGGAAACACCATATATTTT.

Details on this clonotype: This may be a read error: a much more frequent sequence differs by one nucleotide. The CDR3 nucleotides are TGTGCCAGCAAGGCGGGACAGCAAAACACTGAAGCTTTCTTT. Protein product: CASKAGQQNTEAFF. This chain connects TRBV28 to TRBJ1-1; 7 bases align to TRBD1. The V and J ends lost 7 bases and 2 bases, in that order; junction bases with no gene match: 7. Germline V gene sequence: CDR1 MDHEN, CDR2 SYDVKM. The CDR3 loop spans 14 amino acids.

By sample share, this clonotype is medium-sized. V and J are TRBV29-1 and TRBJ1-1; D perhaps matches TRBD1 (6 bases). Germline V gene data show CDR1 as SQVTM and CDR2 as ANQGSEA. The CDR3 runs 14 residues. Trimming cost V 7 bases and J 3 bases, with 18 bases left between them. The CDR3, as DNA: TGCAGCGGTACCCGTTCAGGGGTGGACACTGAAGCTTTCTTT. This encodes CSGTRSGVDTEAFF. The full variable domain, completed using reference TRBV29-1 and TRBJ1-1, is SAVISQKPSRDICQRGTSLTIQCQVDSQVTMMFWYRQQPGQSLTLIATANQGSEATYESGFVIDKFPISRPNLTFSTLTVSNMSPEDSSIYLCSGTRSGVDTEAFFGQGTRLTVV.

At least ten counts were recorded for this clonotype. The chain is built from TRBV6-5 and TRBJ1-1; TRBD1 is a possible D gene (5 bases). V was cut by 1 base and J by 1 base, with 10 bases left in between. The germline V gene encodes CDR1 MNHEY and CDR2 SVGAGI. The CDR3 totals 15 residues. The CDR3 bases are TGTGCCAGCAGTTACTACTCGGGACGGAACACTGAAGCTTTCTTT. It yields the protein CASSYYSGRNTEAFF.

Worth noting for this clonotype: At one end the junction does not follow the germline gene, possibly because of a read error. The rearrangement links TRBV11-3 to TRBJ2-3; the match to TRBD1 covers 7 bases. CDR3 length: 14 residues. Germline CDR1 SGHNT, CDR2 YENEEA. The CDR3 nucleotides read TGTGCCAGCAGCCATCGGACAGGCACAGGTACGAAGCATTTT. Its protein is CASSHRTGTGTKHF.

Note on this clonotype: It is likely a read error, because the conserved phenylalanine at the end of the CDR3 is missing. V usage is TRBV29-1 and J usage is TRBJ2-1; a weak D match, TRBD1 (6 bases). This CDR3 is 13 amino acids long. CDR1 is SQVTM, CDR2 ANQGSEA, per germline. CDR3: CSVVGGWNNEQFL. For the CDR3, the DNA is TGCAGCGTTGTAGGGGGTTGGAACAATGAACAGTTCCTC.

Of note for this clonotype: A junction end diverges from the germline sequence, so it may reflect a read error. V gene TRBV5-1 combines with J gene TRBJ2-1; D call uncertain. There are 17 residues in the CDR3. Germline V gives CDR1 SGHRS, CDR2 YFSETQ. The DNA of the CDR3 is TGCGCCAGCAGCTTGACCCCCCGTCCCAGGCTGGATCATAAGCAGTCCTTC. Protein sequence: CASSLTPRPRLDHKQSF.

Turning to this clonotype: The junction does not match germline at one end; this may be a read error. The chain links TRBV11-2 to TRBJ2-2; a weak D match, TRBD2 (6 bases). Germline CDR1 reads SGHAT; CDR2 reads FQNNGV. The length of the CDR3 is 15 residues. CDR3 region: CASSPPEEPTGGLFF. Here the CDR3 DNA reads TGTGCCAGCAGCCCTCCGGAAGAACCGACCGGGGGGCTGTTTTTT.

Turning to this clonotype: At one end the junction does not follow the germline gene, possibly because of a read error. The rearrangement links TRBV11-2 to TRBJ1-1; no clear D. The CDR3 spans 15 residues. The germline V gene encodes CDR1 SGHAT and CDR2 FQNNGV. The CDR3 reads CASSPFDGMNTETSF. In nucleotides, the CDR3 is TGTGCCAGCAGCCCTTTTGACGGAATGAACACTGAAACTTCCTTT. The full variable domain, rest sourced from reference TRBV11-2 and TRBJ1-1, is EAGVAQSPRYKIIEKRQSVAFWCNPISGHATLYWYQQILGQGPKLLIQFQNNGVVDDSQLPKDRFSAERLKGVDSTLKIQPAKLEDSAVYLCASSPFDGMNTETSFGQGTRLTVV.

As regards this clonotype: A much larger clone lies one base from this, so it may be a read error. The chain couples TRBV28 to TRBJ2-1; D gene unclear. The V end lost 4 bases, the J end lost 15 bases, and 16 bases lay between the germline ends. Germline V gives CDR1 MDHEN, CDR2 SYDVKM. The CDR3 covers 12 residues. The CDR3 loop reads CASSSPQVRSFF. The DNA of the CDR3 is TGTGCCAGCAGTTCCCCCCAGGTGCGGTCGTTCTTC.

With regard to this clonotype: At one boundary the junction diverges from the germline segment, which might be a read error. The chain links TRBV30 to TRBJ1-1; 8 nucleotides align to TRBD1. Germline V CDR1 and CDR2: GTSNPN, SVGIG (reference sequence). This CDR3 comprises 14 residues. The CDR3 DNA is TGTGCCTGCGATATCCGGGACAGGAACACAGAAGCTTTCTTT. Protein product: CACDIRDRNTEAFF.

The chain is built from TRBV11-2 and TRBJ2-3, with 9 positions matching TRBD2. Germline V gene sequence: CDR1 SGHAT, CDR2 FQNNGV. The V segment lost 3 bases and the J segment 5 bases; nucleotides outside the gene matches: 21. The length of the CDR3 is 20 residues. Here the CDR3 DNA reads TGTGCCAGCAGCTTGAGGGGCCTAGCGGGACTGAGAGTCCGCATAGATACGCAGTATTTT. Encoded protein: CASSLRGLAGLRVRIDTQYF.

In DNA, the CDR3 is TGCAGTGCTAGGCGGACAGGGCCGGGCGAGCAGTACTTC. The encoded protein is CSARRTGPGEQYF. V usage is TRBV20-1 and J usage is TRBJ2-7; 8 bases are shared with TRBD1. J was trimmed by 6 bases and V by 3 bases; bases with no gene match: 7. This CDR3 comprises 13 residues. Germline V gene data show CDR1 as DFQATT and CDR2 as SNEGSKA (reference sequence).

There are a few counts of this clonotype. The gene calls are TRBV7-2 and TRBJ1-1; the D gene is possibly TRBD1 (6 bases). The germline V and J ends were trimmed by 2 bases and 2 bases, with 12 bases remaining between them. CDR1 SGHTA and CDR2 FQGNSA come from the germline V gene. The CDR3 extends over 15 amino acids. The CDR3 nucleotides are TGTGCCAGCAGCTTACGGGCAGGGACAAACACTGAAGCTTTCTTT. Encoded protein: CASSLRAGTNTEAFF.

About this clonotype: Possible read error: a much larger clone is one base away. The V call is TRBV28, the J call TRBJ2-5; 11 positions agree with TRBD2. In germline, CDR1 is MDHEN, CDR2 SYDVKM. This CDR3 comprises 15 residues. V lost 4 bases and J lost 5; bases outside the gene matches: 6. CDR3: CASSSLAGGTETQYF. The CDR3 bases are TGTGCCAGCAGTTCCCTAGCGGGGGGAACGGAGACCCAGTACTTC.

The rearrangement joins TRBV11-2 to TRBJ2-2, with D unresolved. CDR3 length equals 14 residues. Germline V lookup: CDR1 SGHAT, CDR2 FQNNGV. V was trimmed by 6 bases and J by 3 bases, leaving 11 bases between them. The CDR3: CASRPSSDTGELFF. DNA of the CDR3: TGTGCCAGCAGGCCGAGCTCTGACACCGGGGAGCTGTTTTTT. Full variable domain (rest looked up from reference TRBV11-2 and TRBJ2-2): EAGVAQSPRYKIIEKRQSVAFWCNPISGHATLYWYQQILGQGPKLLIQFQNNGVVDDSQLPKDRFSAERLKGVDSTLKIQPAKLEDSAVYLCASRPSSDTGELFFGEGSRLTVL.

The chain employs TRBV4-2 and TRBJ1-2, with D possibly being TRBD1 (6 bases). Deletions cut 1 base from V and 8 bases from J, with 14 bases between. From germline, CDR1 is LGHNA and CDR2 YNFKEQ. CDR3 length equals 14 residues. The CDR3 DNA reads as TGTGCCAGCAGCCAAGGGGCAGGGGACACCGGCTACACCTTC. Protein: CASSQGAGDTGYTF.

Regarding this clonotype: The final CDR3 position lacks the conserved phenylalanine or tryptophan, pointing to a likely read error. The DNA is omitted, as the CDR3 cannot be located on it reliably, and the CDR3 follows TCRdb's listing. CDR3 residues: CASSRRLAGGPGDERFV. This chain joins TRBV11-2 and TRBJ2-1; the table calls TRBD2, which could not be checked here. 17 amino acids form the CDR3, both terminal residues included. Germline lookup yields CDR1 SGHAT and CDR2 FQNNGV.

Of note for this clonotype: At one of its ends the junction is not consistent with the germline gene, which may arise from a read error. The chain carries TRBV7-9 and TRBJ2-5; D gene unclear. Germline loops: CDR1 SEHNR, CDR2 FQNEAQ (reference sequence). This CDR3 has 14 residues. The DNA for the CDR3 is TGTGCCAGCAACTTACGTGCCCAGCAAGAGACCCAGTACTTC. This gives the protein CASNLRAQQETQYF.

The chain is built from TRBV6-2 or TRBV6-3 and TRBJ2-1, with D perhaps TRBD1 (5 bases). The V end was cut by 6 bases, the J end by 13 bases, with 22 bases between. The CDR3 has 14 amino acids. CDR1 and CDR2 (germline): MNHEY, SVGEGT. CDR3 nucleotide sequence: TGTGCCAGCAGCCGCCAGCAGGGTGTTACTCAACAGTTCTTC. Protein product: CASSRQQGVTQQFF.

This clonotype appeared many times. The gene calls are TRBV7-9 and TRBJ2-3; no reliable D call. Germline V CDR1 and CDR2: SEHNR, FQNEAQ (reference sequence). The CDR3 has 15 residues. Trimming left V 2 bases short and J 0 bases short, with 9 bases between. The CDR3 reads CASSLKIGSTDTQYF. CDR3 DNA: TGTGCCAGCAGCTTAAAGATCGGTAGCACAGATACGCAGTATTTT.

The rearrangement links TRBV29-1 to TRBJ1-2; TRBD1 is a possible D gene (6 bases). Germline V gene sequence: CDR1 SQVTM, CDR2 ANQGSEA. Trimming left V 5 bases short and J 6 bases short, with 19 bases between. This CDR3 is 14 amino acids long. CDR3 sequence reads: CSVSQGATSNGYTF. The CDR3 bases are TGCAGCGTTTCACAGGGTGCGACGTCTAATGGCTACACCTTC.

This clonotype was observed many times. The chain couples TRBV11-2 to TRBJ2-3; D may be TRBD1 (5 bases). The CDR3 loop spans 13 amino acids. Germline-derived CDR1 and CDR2 are SGHAT and FQNNGV. V dropped 3 bases and J dropped 4 bases, with 8 bases sitting between them. Written as DNA, the CDR3 is TGTGCCAGCAGCTTGTGGGGCCCAGATACGCAGTATTTT. It translates to CASSLWGPDTQYF.

As concerns this clonotype: Relative to the germline gene, one junction end is altered; a read error may explain this. This chain connects TRBV4-2 to TRBJ2-1; the match to TRBD2 covers 11 bases. The CDR3 contains 16 residues. The germline V gene encodes CDR1 LGHNA and CDR2 YNFKEQ. The CDR3 reads CASSQAKGLAVNEQFF. CDR3 sequence (DNA): TGCGCCAGCAGCCAAGCCAAGGGACTAGCGGTCAATGAGCAGTTCTTC.

On this clonotype itself: The germline gene is not matched at one end of the junction; a read error may be the cause. The gene calls are TRBV6-6 and TRBJ2-2, with TRBD1 matching over 8 bases. Germline CDR1 is MNHNY and CDR2 is SVGAGI (reference sequence). The CDR3 has 14 residues. CDR3 sequence (DNA): TGTGTCAGCAGTTACAGGGGGAGCTCCAGGGAGCTGTTTTTT. It yields the protein CVSSYRGSSRELFF.

On this clonotype itself: It is unclear where the CDR3 begins or ends on the DNA, so no DNA is shown, and the CDR3 is as TCRdb lists it. V and J are TRBV4-2 and TRBJ2-4; the DNA was not used to check the table's D call, TRBD2. The CDR3 is 20 amino acids long, termini counted. Germline V lookup: CDR1 LGHNA, CDR2 YNFKEQ. CDR3 region: CASSQESSSGRVGPGNIQYF.

The chain carries TRBV28 and TRBJ1-6, with 8 bases that match TRBD1. The V gene end was trimmed by 6 bases and the J gene end by 7 bases; junction bases not matched to a gene: 11. CDR3 size: 16 residues. The germline V gene encodes CDR1 MDHEN and CDR2 SYDVKM. This CDR3 is CASSRNLGQGNSPLHF. As DNA, the CDR3 is TGTGCCAGCAGCCGGAACCTTGGACAGGGAAATTCACCCCTCCACTTT.

CDR3 loop: CASNFRVADYGYTF. CDR3 coding DNA: TGTGCCAGTAATTTTCGTGTCGCAGACTATGGCTACACCTTC. The chain joins TRBV12-3 or TRBV12-4 to TRBJ1-2; D not certain. This CDR3 has 14 residues. Deletions cut 9 bases from V and 3 bases from J, with 17 bases between.